The T cell receptor beta chain under discussion was sequenced for a study of blood T cell repertoires in COVID-19. Study-level background: The United States, Italy and Spain supplied acute and convalescent COVID-19 samples. Sample material is recorded as cDNA or gDNA derived from T cells, B-cell-depleted T cells, or PBMCs.

Authors' methods: Amplification of reference gene primers was used by the study to estimate nucleated cell counts. Only in-frame clones appear in the TCRdb table, and some are missing; sequencing was by immunoSEQ multiplex PCR. V and J calls and clone size are as listed in that table; D and trimming were resolved from the DNA. The sample yields approximately 230,000 clones, approximately 90% seen once. The CDR3 is 15 residues long. From germline, CDR1 is SGHTA and CDR2 FQGNSA. J lost 7 bases, V lost 7 bases, and 11 bases had no gene match. V usage is TRBV7-2 and J usage is TRBJ2-2, with 8 bases lining up with TRBD1. The sample consisted of peripheral blood. The sequence was collected from a man in his late teens or twenties with active or convalescent COVID-19. The CDR3 loop reads CASTRRDRNFGELFF. Here the CDR3 DNA reads TGTGCCAGCACCCGCCGGGACAGGAACTTCGGGGAGCTGTTTTTT.